These 4 T cell receptor beta chains were all obtained from the same sample, sequenced in a study of graft-versus-host responses after intestinal transplantation. Method: immunoSEQ multiplex PCR; TCRdb's copy keeps in-frame clones and lacks some. In the table there are over 45,000 clones, 90% to 95% of which are singletons. This specimen consisted of PBMCs, obtained around 790 days after a first intestinal transplant, on the day of a second. The receptors derive from a human patient who received an intestinal transplant, so some T cells may come from the graft donor.

This rearrangement joins TRBV5-8 to TRBJ2-6; weak D call: TRBD2 (5 bases). V gave up 3 bases and J gave up 4 bases, with 17 bases separating them. CDR1 and CDR2 from the germline V gene are SGHTS and YDEGEE. The length of the CDR3 is 17 residues. As DNA, the CDR3 is TGTGCCAGCAGCTACGGACTCGACCTGGGGGGGGCCAACGTCCTGACTTTC. It codes for CASSYGLDLGGANVLTF.

The rearrangement links TRBV21-1 to TRBJ2-1; the D call TRBD1 from the table was never checked on the DNA. TRBV21-1 is annotated as a pseudogene. CDR3 length equals 16 residues. The CDR3 reads CASSKVEAQGRNEQFF. The CDR3, as DNA: TGTGCCAGCAGCAAAGTAGAGGCCCAGGGCAGGAATGAGCAGTTCTTC.

The chain uses TRBV9 and TRBJ2-7, with D perhaps TRBD2 (6 bases). This CDR3 is built from 14 residues. V was pared by 1 base and J by 0 bases, with 8 bases between. CDR1 and CDR2 (germline): SGDLS, YYNGEE. CDR3 nucleotides: TGTGCCAGCAGCGTAAGGGAGGCCTCCTACGAGCAGTACTTC. Protein product: CASSVREASYEQYF. The complete variable domain, with remaining parts taken from reference TRBV9 and TRBJ2-7, reads DSGVTQTPKHLITATGQRVTLRCSPRSGDLSVYWYQQSLDQGLQFLIQYYNGEERAKGNILERFSAQQFPDLHSELNLSSLELGDSALYFCASSVREASYEQYFGPGTRLTVT.

V usage is TRBV15 and J usage is TRBJ1-5; no clear D gene. The CDR3 sequence is 17 residues long. Germline V lookup: CDR1 LNHNV, CDR2 YYDKDF (reference sequence). V was clipped by 0 bases and J by 2 bases, with 14 bases between them. CDR3 sequence reads: CATSRDRYSDGNQPQHF. CDR3 coding DNA: TGTGCCACCAGCAGAGATCGTTACAGCGACGGCAATCAGCCCCAGCATTTT.